This T cell receptor (beta chain) was retrieved from a study of T cells expressing NK-cell markers. The CDR3 has 18 residues. The germline gives CDR1 MNHNS, CDR2 SASEGT. TCRdb re-called the 5' RACE reads and shows each CDR3 protein once, DNA omitted. Recorded for this sample: approximately 150,000 distinct CDR3 sequences. The clonotype was recovered from a man between 18 and 29 years old in good health. Sequences were obtained from blood T cells: a sorted CD56 or NKG2C T cell subset, CD4+ or CD8+ T cells, or bulk PBMC T cells (not recorded which). The V gene is TRBV6-1, the J gene TRBJ2-3; without DNA, the TCRdb call of TRBD2 cannot be checked. CDR3 amino acids: CASSPGTSGAFSTDTQYF.